This TCR beta chain was documented in a study of blood T cell repertoires in COVID-19. Study-wide context: Nucleic acid was either cDNA or gDNA, and it came from T cells, B-cell-depleted T cells, or PBMCs.

The repertoire was sequenced with immunoSEQ multiplex PCR; TCRdb's copy has only in-frame clones and lacks some. The table records hundreds of thousands of clones, roughly 86% of them present only once. CDR3 size: 17 residues. V dropped 0 bases and J dropped 2 bases, with 15 bases sitting between them. CDR1 is SGHRS and CDR2 is YFSETQ in the germline V gene. The chain uses TRBV5-1 and TRBJ2-1, with D tentatively TRBD2 (6 bases). The sequence derives from a woman aged 50 to 65 who had recovered from COVID-19. The sample taken for sequencing was PBMCs or T cells enriched from blood (not recorded which). In DNA form, the CDR3 reads TGCGCCAGCAGCTTGGAGGACTACAACGCCGCCTACAATGAGCAGTTCTTC. Its translation is CASSLEDYNAAYNEQFF.